This TCR beta chain came from a study of response to subunit inactivated influenza vaccine (dated by TCRdb to 2016 to 2019). About the full investigation: The study used deep quantitative T cell receptor repertoire profiling to track responses to a trivalent subunit inactivated influenza vaccine.

A remark on this clonotype: No cognate antigen has been identified for it. Qualities for individual bases were not recorded, and no much larger clone is one base off.

Points the paper makes about the study in general: The authors proposed that each seasonal influenza vaccination may bring in only a limited number of new T cells.

Libraries were built with RT-PCR. The listed sequencing device is Illumina HiSeq 2500. TCRdb reworked the public reads: Q25 trimming with fastp, MiXCR clone assembly, productive beta chains retained. Rows are unified per CDR3 protein, each entry keeping the most common DNA and genes. The sample has just over 300,000 distinct CDR3 sequences on record, just over 20% of them singletons. The ten largest clonotypes hold approximately 10% of the sample. Taken from cysteine to phenylalanine, the CDR3 has 15 residues. Just CDR3 DNA is preserved here, 45 bases in frame from base 1. The germline V gene sets CDR1 to ENHRY and CDR2 to SYGVKD. The junction shows trimming of 4 bases on V and 0 bases on J, plus 10 bases between the germline ends.

The source of this sequence is a man between 50 and 69 years old who received an inactivated influenza vaccine. Donor details come from another sample of the same person, matched by shared clones. This specimen consisted of PBMCs from blood, obtained less than 22 months after vaccination. The V gene is TRBV10-3 and the J gene is TRBJ1-5; no D gene call is confident. The CDR3 region: CAISVNLNSNQPQHF. The sequence in DNA is TGTGCCATCAGTGTTAACCTCAATAGCAATCAGCCCCAGCATTTT.